There are many counts of the clone carrying this T cell receptor beta chain. Antigen unknown. The CDR3 is 15 amino acids. Germline V CDR1 and CDR2: MNHEY, SMNVEV (reference sequence). The V gene end was trimmed by 6 bases and the J gene end by 3 bases; junction bases not matched to a gene: 11. Not enrolled were patients with uncontrolled infection, other autoimmune disease, pregnancy or lactation. Each 10 ml fresh peripheral blood draw supplied the PBMCs. The data belong to a study of T cells in Graves' hyperthyroidism and ophthalmopathy. Study observations and caveats: The model's output predicted ophthalmopathy at a median of roughly 6.9 months prior to onset. Most clonotypes that expanded in the thyroid above 0.001 also showed up in blood.

RNA transcripts gave rise to amplified TCR beta CDR3 regions. First-round RT-PCR of the TCR CDR3 relied on the HTBI primer set. TCRdb used MiXCR to reprocess the multiplex PCR reads, holding one entry per CDR3 protein. The top ten clones hold around a sixth of a sample with some 700,000 distinct CDR3 sequences, 17% of them seen once. This sequence was found in a man in his fifties with Graves' hyperthyroidism. The sequencing sample was made of blood. This chain connects TRBV27 to TRBJ2-7; 7 bases map to TRBD2. The CDR3 is CASSYKRELNYEQYF. Here the CDR3 DNA reads TGTGCCAGCAGCTATAAGCGGGAATTGAACTACGAGCAGTACTTC.